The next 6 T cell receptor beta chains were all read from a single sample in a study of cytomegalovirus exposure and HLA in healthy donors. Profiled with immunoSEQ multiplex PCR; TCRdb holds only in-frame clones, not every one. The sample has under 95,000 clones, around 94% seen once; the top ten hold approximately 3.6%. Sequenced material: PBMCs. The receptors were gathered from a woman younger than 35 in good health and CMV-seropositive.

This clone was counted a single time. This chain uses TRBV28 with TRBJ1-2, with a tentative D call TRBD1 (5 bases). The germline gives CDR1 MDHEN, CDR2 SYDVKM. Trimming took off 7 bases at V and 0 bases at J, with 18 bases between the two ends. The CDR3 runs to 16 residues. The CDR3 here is CASTGVGQSSNYGYTF. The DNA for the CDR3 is TGTGCCAGCACCGGTGTAGGACAAAGCTCTAACTATGGCTACACCTTC.

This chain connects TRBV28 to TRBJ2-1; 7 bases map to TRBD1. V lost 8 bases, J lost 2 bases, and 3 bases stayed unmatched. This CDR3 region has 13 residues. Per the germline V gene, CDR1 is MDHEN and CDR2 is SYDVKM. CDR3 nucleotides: TGTGCCAGCGCAGGACAGGCCTACAATGAGCAGTTCTTC. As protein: CASAGQAYNEQFF. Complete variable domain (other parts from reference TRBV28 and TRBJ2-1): DVKVTQSSRYLVKRTGEKVFLECVQDMDHENMFWYRQDPGLGLRLIYFSYDVKMKEKGDIPEGYSVSREKKERFSLILESASTNQTSMYLCASAGQAYNEQFFGPGTRLTVL.

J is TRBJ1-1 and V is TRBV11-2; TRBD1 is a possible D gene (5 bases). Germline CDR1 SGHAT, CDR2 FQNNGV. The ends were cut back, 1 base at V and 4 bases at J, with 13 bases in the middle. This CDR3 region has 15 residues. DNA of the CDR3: TGTGCCAGCAGCTTAGTTGCCCTTAGGGGCACTGAAGCTTTCTTT. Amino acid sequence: CASSLVALRGTEAFF.

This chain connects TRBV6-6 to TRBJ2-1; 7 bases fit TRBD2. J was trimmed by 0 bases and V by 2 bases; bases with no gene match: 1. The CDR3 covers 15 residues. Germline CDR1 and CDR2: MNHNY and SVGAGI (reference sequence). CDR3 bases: TGTGCCAGCAGTTACGGCGGGAGCTCCTACAATGAGCAGTTCTTC. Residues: CASSYGGSSYNEQFF.

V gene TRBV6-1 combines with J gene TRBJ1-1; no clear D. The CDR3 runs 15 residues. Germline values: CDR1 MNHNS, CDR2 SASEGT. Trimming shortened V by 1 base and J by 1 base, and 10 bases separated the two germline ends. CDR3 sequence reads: CASSEGSAGNTEAFF. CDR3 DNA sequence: TGTGCCAGCAGTGAAGGGTCTGCGGGGAACACTGAAGCTTTCTTT.

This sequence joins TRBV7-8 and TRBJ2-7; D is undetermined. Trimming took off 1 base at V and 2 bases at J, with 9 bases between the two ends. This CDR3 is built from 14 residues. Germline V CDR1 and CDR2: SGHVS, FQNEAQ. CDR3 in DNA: TGTGCCAGCAGCTTAGTTGGAGTAACCTACGAGCAGTACTTC. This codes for CASSLVGVTYEQYF.